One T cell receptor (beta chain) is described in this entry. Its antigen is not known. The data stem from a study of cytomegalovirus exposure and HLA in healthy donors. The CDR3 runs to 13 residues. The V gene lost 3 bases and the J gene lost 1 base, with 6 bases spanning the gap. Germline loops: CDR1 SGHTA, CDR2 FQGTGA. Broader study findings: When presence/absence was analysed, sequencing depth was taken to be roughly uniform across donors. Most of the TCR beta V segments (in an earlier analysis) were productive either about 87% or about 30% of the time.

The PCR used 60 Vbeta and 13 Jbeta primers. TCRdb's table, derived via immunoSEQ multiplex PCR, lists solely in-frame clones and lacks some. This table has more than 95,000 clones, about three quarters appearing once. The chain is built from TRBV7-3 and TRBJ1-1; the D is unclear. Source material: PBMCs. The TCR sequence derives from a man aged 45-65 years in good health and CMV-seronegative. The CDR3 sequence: CASSFDSNTEAFF. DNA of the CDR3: TGTGCCAGCAGCTTCGACTCGAACACTGAAGCTTTCTTT.